The 17 T cell receptor beta chains listed next were all sequenced from one sample in a study of blood T cell repertoires in COVID-19. Sequenced by immunoSEQ multiplex PCR; TCRdb stores in-frame clones only, minus some. This sample has about 260,000 clones, with roughly 89% found just once. Sample: peripheral blood. The source is a woman between 35 and 50 years old who had recovered from COVID-19.

The chain couples TRBV28 to TRBJ2-6; tentative D call: TRBD2 (6 bases). Trimming shortened V by 7 bases and J by 3 bases, and 10 bases separated the two germline ends. The CDR3 spans 14 residues. Germline V lookup: CDR1 MDHEN, CDR2 SYDVKM. The CDR3 loop is CASKGGGGANVLTF. CDR3 in DNA: TGTGCCAGCAAGGGAGGTGGTGGGGCCAACGTCCTGACTTTC.

The chain combines TRBV12-3 or TRBV12-4 with TRBJ1-4, with 9 bases matching TRBD1. CDR3 length: 13 residues. Trimming took 7 bases from V and 10 from J; bases not matched to a gene: 7. CDR3 region: CASTGQGGGKLFF. The CDR3 nucleotides are TGTGCCAGCACGGGACAGGGAGGGGGAAAACTGTTTTTT.

The chain links TRBV12-3 or TRBV12-4 to TRBJ1-4; D is unclear. V was clipped by 6 bases and J by 4 bases, with 6 bases between them. This CDR3 spans 12 amino acids. This chain's CDR3 is CASSQDNEKLFF. The CDR3 coding sequence is TGTGCCAGCAGCCAGGATAATGAAAAACTGTTTTTT.

This chain joins TRBV27 and TRBJ1-2; D is perhaps TRBD1 (5 bases). The CDR3 contains 15 residues. Per the germline V gene, CDR1 is MNHEY and CDR2 is SMNVEV (reference sequence). Trimming pared 3 bases from V and 0 bases from J, leaving 11 bases between. The CDR3 is CASSFLDTANYGYTF. In nucleotides, the CDR3 is TGTGCCAGCAGTTTCTTGGACACTGCTAACTATGGCTACACCTTC.

This clone was observed once. This sequence joins TRBV5-4 and TRBJ1-3; 8 bases align to TRBD1. CDR1 and CDR2 from the germline V gene are SGHNT and YYREEE (reference sequence). The V segment lost 0 bases and the J segment 4 bases; nucleotides outside the gene matches: 3. The CDR3 has 15 amino acids. The CDR3 sequence: CASSLVAGGGNTIYF. CDR3 bases: TGTGCCAGCAGCTTGGTGGCAGGGGGCGGAAACACCATATATTTT.

The chain couples TRBV3-1 (or the pseudogene TRBV3-2) to TRBJ2-3; 9 nucleotides agree with TRBD2. Germline V gene data show CDR1 as LGHDT and CDR2 as YNNKEL (reference sequence). V shed 1 base and J 7 bases; nucleotides not matched to a gene: 9. This CDR3 comprises 16 residues. CDR3 in amino acids: CASSQVLGTSRYTQYF. The DNA of the CDR3 is TGTGCCAGCAGCCAAGTGCTGGGGACTAGCAGATATACGCAGTATTTT.

The chain couples TRBV3-1 (or the pseudogene TRBV3-2) to TRBJ2-3; perhaps TRBD2 as D (6 bases). CDR1 LGHDT and CDR2 YNNKEL come from the germline V gene (reference sequence). V gave up 6 bases and J gave up 1 base, with 8 bases separating them. CDR3 length equals 13 residues. The CDR3 region is CASSQRGTDTQYF. As DNA, the CDR3 is TGTGCCAGCAGTCAGCGGGGCACAGATACGCAGTATTTT.

The sample holds one count of this clone. The chain carries TRBV21-1 and TRBJ2-7; the DNA was not compared with TRBD2, the D call given in the table. TRBV21-1 constitutes a pseudogene. The CDR3 sequence is 15 residues long. DNA for the CDR3: TGTGCCAGCAGTTTTAAAGAGGTGATTTCCTACGAGCAGTACTTC. This encodes CASSFKEVISYEQYF.

This chain joins TRBV2 and TRBJ1-2, with D unclear. The V and J ends lost 0 bases and 5 bases respectively, with 7 bases between them. The germline V gene encodes CDR1 SNHLY and CDR2 FYNNEI. This CDR3 region has 13 residues. CDR3 coding DNA: TGTGCCAGCAGTGAAGCATGGGCGTATGGCTACACCTTC. Its protein is CASSEAWAYGYTF.

The chain is built from TRBV11-3 and TRBJ1-4; D remains ambiguous. Germline assignment: CDR1 SGHNT and CDR2 YENEEA. This CDR3 spans 15 amino acids. Trimming cost V 3 bases and J 3 bases, with 11 bases left between them. Here the CDR3 DNA reads TGTGCCAGCAGCTTCCGGGGAGTCGCTAATGAAAAACTGTTTTTT. It is translated as CASSFRGVANEKLFF.

This chain joins TRBV12-3 or TRBV12-4 and TRBJ1-6; D is ambiguous. V lost 6 bases to trimming and J lost 11 bases, with 14 bases between them. The CDR3 sequence is 13 residues long. CDR3 loop: CASSYQRITPLHF. The CDR3, as DNA: TGTGCCAGCAGCTACCAGAGGATCACACCCCTCCACTTT.

This chain joins TRBV24-1 and TRBJ2-5; 9 nucleotides match TRBD2. The CDR3 covers 16 residues. The J segment lost 5 bases and the V segment lost 1 base, leaving 7 bases of the junction unmatched. The germline CDR1 and CDR2 sequences are KGHDR and SFDVKD. CDR3 loop: CATSDFKRGVIETQYF. In DNA, the CDR3 is TGTGCCACCAGTGATTTTAAGCGGGGGGTTATCGAGACCCAGTACTTC.

The V gene is TRBV25-1, the J gene TRBJ1-1, with D perhaps matching TRBD1 (6 bases). V was trimmed by 7 bases and J by 7 bases, leaving 19 bases between them. This CDR3 region has 14 residues. Germline lookup yields CDR1 MGHDK and CDR2 SYGVNS. CDR3 in amino acids: CASTSDSSGREAFF. The CDR3 DNA follows: TGTGCCAGCACATCGGACAGCTCTGGTCGTGAAGCTTTCTTT.

This sequence joins TRBV9 and TRBJ1-4; D call uncertain. The CDR3 has 14 residues. Germline V gene lookup returns CDR1 SGDLS and CDR2 YYNGEE. The V gene lost 4 bases and the J gene lost 2 bases, with 9 bases spanning the gap. CDR3 sequence: CASSNLGTNEKLFF. DNA of the CDR3: TGTGCCAGCAGCAACCTAGGCACTAATGAAAAACTGTTTTTT.

The chain links TRBV30 to TRBJ2-3, with unresolved D. This CDR3 spans 11 amino acids. Trimming left V 2 bases short and J 5 bases short, with 5 bases between. CDR1 GTSNPN and CDR2 SVGIG come from the germline V gene (reference sequence). CDR3 DNA: TGTGCCTGGAGTCTAATAGATACGCAGTATTTT. Its protein product is CAWSLIDTQYF.

The chain links TRBV14 to TRBJ2-1; 7 bases line up with TRBD2. The CDR3 has 13 amino acids. Germline V gene lookup returns CDR1 SGHDN and CDR2 FVKESK. V lost 4 bases, J lost 8 bases, and 5 bases stayed unmatched. The CDR3 region has the DNA TGTGCCAGCAGCCCGGTCCGGGGGGATGAGCAGTTCTTC. Its protein product is CASSPVRGDEQFF.

The J gene is TRBJ1-2, the V gene TRBV7-9, with 7 nucleotides matching TRBD1. The CDR3 length is 14 residues. J lost 4 bases, V lost 4 bases, and 6 bases had no gene match. CDR1 and CDR2 (germline): SEHNR, FQNEAQ (reference sequence). The CDR3 sequence is CASSYGQALYGYTF. CDR3 nucleotides: TGTGCCAGCAGCTATGGACAGGCGCTCTATGGCTACACCTTC.